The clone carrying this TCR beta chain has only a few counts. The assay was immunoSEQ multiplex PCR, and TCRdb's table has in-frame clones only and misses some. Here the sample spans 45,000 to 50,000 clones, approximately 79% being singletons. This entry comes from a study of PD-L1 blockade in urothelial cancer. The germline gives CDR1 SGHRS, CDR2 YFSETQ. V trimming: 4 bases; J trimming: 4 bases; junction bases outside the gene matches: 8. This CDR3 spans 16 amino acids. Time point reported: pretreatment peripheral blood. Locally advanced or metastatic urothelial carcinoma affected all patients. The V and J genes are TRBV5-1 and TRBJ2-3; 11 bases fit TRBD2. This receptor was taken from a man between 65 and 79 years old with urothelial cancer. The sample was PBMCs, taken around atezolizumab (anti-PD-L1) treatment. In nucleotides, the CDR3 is TGCGCCAGCAGCATAACTAGCGGGAGAGACGCAGATACGCAGTATTTT. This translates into CASSITSGRDADTQYF. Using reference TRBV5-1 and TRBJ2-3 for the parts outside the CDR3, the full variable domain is KAGVTQTPRYLIKTRGQQVTLSCSPISGHRSVSWYQQTPGQGLQFLFEYFSETQRNKGNFPGRFSGRQFSNSRSEMNVSTLELGDSALYLCASSITSGRDADTQYFGPGTRLTVL.